These 31 T cell receptor beta chains originate from one sample sequenced in a study of cytomegalovirus exposure and HLA in healthy donors. The PCR made use of 60 Vbeta and 13 Jbeta primers. The protocol was immunoSEQ multiplex PCR, while the TCRdb copy is restricted to in-frame clones and leaves out a portion. This repertoire shows 150,000 or so clones, nearly 80% found once; its top ten account for approximately 14%. The sequenced sample was PBMCs. These TCRs come from a woman in her 40s in good health and CMV-seronegative.

The gene calls are TRBV11-2 and TRBJ2-1; 7 bases are shared with TRBD2. The CDR3 loop spans 16 amino acids. Unmatched junction bases numbered 10, after V lost 3 bases and J lost 5 bases. Germline loops: CDR1 SGHAT, CDR2 FQNNGV. In DNA form, the CDR3 reads TGTGCCAGCAGCTTCGGTCTCGCTAGCGGAAACAATGAGCAGTTCTTC. Translation: CASSFGLASGNNEQFF.

CDR3 residues: CASSLEGLAVNQQYF. In DNA form, the CDR3 reads TGTGCCAGCAGCCTCGAAGGACTAGCAGTTAATCAGCAGTACTTC. The rearrangement uses TRBV7-2 and TRBJ2-7; 8 positions match TRBD2. CDR3 length equals 15 residues. Germline CDR1 SGHTA, CDR2 FQGNSA. The J segment lost 8 bases and the V segment lost 5 bases, leaving 14 bases of the junction unmatched.

The count of this clone is one. The chain joins TRBV28 to TRBJ1-5; TRBD1 matches at 9 bases. The CDR3 is 15 amino acids. Trimming at V came to 7 bases and at J to 5 bases, leaving 9 bases not matched to a gene. Germline V lookup: CDR1 MDHEN, CDR2 SYDVKM. CDR3 amino acids: CASKKGDRVHQPQHF. CDR3 bases: TGTGCCAGCAAAAAGGGGGACAGGGTACATCAGCCCCAGCATTTT.

The chain is built from TRBV29-1 and TRBJ2-3; no firm D call. The V and J ends lost 3 bases and 0 bases respectively, with 10 bases between them. The CDR3 consists of 14 residues. Germline CDR1 SQVTM, CDR2 ANQGSEA. Here the CDR3 reads CSVEAGSSTDTQYF. The CDR3 DNA reads TGCAGCGTTGAGGCCGGGTCCAGCACAGATACGCAGTATTTT.

This clone came up once. J is TRBJ2-3 and V is TRBV4-2; possibly TRBD1 for D (5 bases). Deletions cut 4 bases from V and 2 bases from J, with 13 bases between. Germline CDR1 and CDR2: LGHNA and YNFKEQ. This CDR3 comprises 15 residues. The CDR3 sequence: CASSPRTGNTDTQYF. The CDR3 DNA sequence: TGTGCCAGCAGCCCCAGAACAGGTAACACAGATACGCAGTATTTT.

This rearrangement joins TRBV15 to TRBJ2-7; TRBD2 agrees at 8 bases. The CDR3 length is 14 residues. The J segment lost 6 bases and the V segment lost 7 bases, leaving 11 bases of the junction unmatched. Germline V CDR1 and CDR2: LNHNV, YYDKDF (reference sequence). CDR3 nucleotides: TGTGCCACCACTCCGGGGGGGTCACTGAGCGAGCAGTACTTC. This translates into CATTPGGSLSEQYF. The full variable domain, its missing parts supplied by reference TRBV15 and TRBJ2-7, is DAMVIQNPRYQVTQFGKPVTLSCSQTLNHNVMYWYQQKSSQAPKLLFHYYDKDFNNEADTPDNFQSRRPNTSFCFLDIRSPGLGDTAMYLCATTPGGSLSEQYFGPGTRLTVT.

This chain links TRBV4-3 with TRBJ2-7; 9 bases map to TRBD1. CDR3 size: 15 residues. The trim removed 4 bases at V and 0 bases at J, leaving 4 bases unmatched. CDR1 and CDR2 (germline): LGHNA, YSLEER. CDR3 protein: CASSLGQGDSYEQYF. The CDR3 DNA reads as TGCGCCAGCAGCCTGGGACAGGGAGACTCCTACGAGCAGTACTTC.

J is TRBJ1-2 and V is TRBV2; D is perhaps TRBD1 (6 bases). Trimming took off 2 bases at V and 8 bases at J, with 9 bases between the two ends. CDR1 SNHLY and CDR2 FYNNEI come from the germline V gene. The CDR3 has 12 residues. The CDR3 DNA is TGTGCCAGCAGTGAAAGGGGGGGAGGCTACACCTTC. Its protein product is CASSERGGGYTF.

This clone was detected only a few times. This chain uses TRBV5-1 with TRBJ1-1; D gene unclear. Germline CDR1 and CDR2: SGHRS and YFSETQ. This CDR3 is 14 amino acids long. Trimming shortened V by 0 bases and J by 0 bases, and 6 bases separated the two germline ends. The CDR3 bases are TGCGCCAGCAGCTTGGGCGATATGAACACTGAAGCTTTCTTT. Translation gives CASSLGDMNTEAFF.

Concerning this clone: One junction end disagrees with the germline gene, perhaps due to a read error. The chain links TRBV4-1 to TRBJ2-6, with TRBD2 matching over 9 bases. The CDR3 totals 21 residues. The germline gives CDR1 MGHRA, CDR2 YSYEKL. The CDR3 protein is CASSQVTLGLAGSSGANGLTF. CDR3 nucleotide sequence: TGCGCCAGCAGCCAGGTAACTTTAGGGCTAGCGGGATCCTCTGGGGCCAACGGCCTGACTTTC.

The chain combines TRBV7-9 with TRBJ2-7; D is unclear. CDR1 and CDR2 (germline): SEHNR, FQNEAQ (reference sequence). V was cut by 5 bases and J by 9 bases, with 8 bases left in between. There are 10 residues in the CDR3. CDR3 sequence reads: CASSDPGQYF. DNA for the CDR3: TGTGCCAGCAGCGACCCGGGGCAGTACTTC.

J is TRBJ1-4 and V is TRBV10-1, with 7 nucleotides matching TRBD1. CDR1 WNHNN and CDR2 SYGVQD come from the germline V gene (reference sequence). The CDR3 has 17 amino acids. The V segment lost 3 bases and the J segment 0 bases; nucleotides outside the gene matches: 7. In DNA, the CDR3 is TGCGCCAGCAGTGATCAGGGGGACCCTACAACTAATGAAAAACTGTTTTTT. It encodes CASSDQGDPTTNEKLFF.

This clone was picked up one time. The rearrangement uses TRBV29-1 and TRBJ2-1; maybe TRBD1 (6 bases). Germline-derived CDR1 and CDR2 are SQVTM and ANQGSEA. Trimming took off 6 bases at V and 4 bases at J, with 13 bases between the two ends. The CDR3 covers 13 residues. The CDR3: CSVAPTGYNEQFF. Written as DNA, the CDR3 is TGCAGCGTCGCGCCGACAGGTTACAATGAGCAGTTCTTC.

The count of this clone is one. CDR3 nucleotides: TGCGCCAGCAGCCAAGAATCGGGACAGAGTAACTATGGCTACACCTTC. The encoded protein is CASSQESGQSNYGYTF. This chain joins TRBV4-1 and TRBJ1-2; 7 bases are shared with TRBD1. Trimming removed 0 bases from V and 1 base from J; junction bases left unmatched: 5. This CDR3 has 16 amino acids. CDR1 is MGHRA and CDR2 is YSYEKL in the germline V gene.

The chain uses TRBV28 and TRBJ1-5, with 7 bases that match TRBD1. This CDR3 is 15 amino acids long. CDR1 MDHEN and CDR2 SYDVKM come from the germline V gene. The V and J ends lost 6 bases and 2 bases, in that order; junction bases with no gene match: 7. The DNA for the CDR3 is TGTGCCAGCAGCCCTAATGACAGGGGCAATCAGCCCCAGCATTTT. As protein: CASSPNDRGNQPQHF.

The V and J genes are TRBV7-2 and TRBJ2-2, with 13 bases aligning to TRBD2. The germline CDR1 and CDR2 sequences are SGHTA and FQGNSA. CDR3 length equals 15 residues. J lost 6 bases, V lost 5 bases, and 3 bases had no gene match. The CDR3 sequence: CASSLGLAGAGELFF. CDR3 nucleotide sequence: TGTGCCAGCAGCCTCGGACTAGCGGGGGCCGGGGAGCTGTTTTTT.

This clone was observed a handful of times. One end of the junction does not line up with germline, which may come from a read error. The V gene is TRBV5-1, the J gene TRBJ2-4; TRBD2 aligns across 12 bases. The germline V gene encodes CDR1 SGHRS and CDR2 YFSETQ. The CDR3 loop spans 16 amino acids. The CDR3 reads CASSWTSGIVKNSQYF. The CDR3 DNA reads TGCGCCAGCAGTTGGACTAGCGGGATAGTCAAAAACAGTCAGTACTTC. Complete variable domain (other parts from reference TRBV5-1 and TRBJ2-4): KAGVTQTPRYLIKTRGQQVTLSCSPISGHRSVSWYQQTPGQGLQFLFEYFSETQRNKGNFPGRFSGRQFSNSRSEMNVSTLELGDSALYLCASSWTSGIVKNSQYFGAGTRLSVL.

The chain couples TRBV6-5 to TRBJ1-2; D not resolved. V gave up 2 bases and J gave up 5 bases, with 15 bases separating them. There are 15 residues in the CDR3. Germline V gives CDR1 MNHEY, CDR2 SVGAGI. Here the CDR3 reads CASSYEYRGGYGYTF. CDR3 nucleotide sequence: TGTGCCAGCAGTTACGAGTACCGGGGAGGATATGGCTACACCTTC.

The CDR3 DNA reads TGTGCCAGCAGCTTGATGGCCACCTACGAGCAGTACTTC. Protein: CASSLMATYEQYF. J is TRBJ2-7 and V is TRBV5-4; no clear D gene. Between the trimmed V and J ends, which lost 1 base and 2 bases, there was a span of 7 bases. The CDR3 contains 13 residues. The germline V gene encodes CDR1 SGHNT and CDR2 YYREEE (reference sequence).

The V and J genes are TRBV4-1 and TRBJ2-7, with TRBD2 matching 11 bases. The CDR3 has 16 residues. Germline V lookup: CDR1 MGHRA, CDR2 YSYEKL. V was pared by 2 bases and J by 3 bases, with 6 bases of the junction left unmatched. CDR3 sequence reads: CASSQNLAGGDYEQYF. For the CDR3, the DNA is TGCGCCAGCAGCCAAAATCTAGCGGGGGGTGACTACGAGCAGTACTTC.

This chain uses TRBV9 with TRBJ1-1; TRBD1 aligns across 8 bases. Germline V gene lookup returns CDR1 SGDLS and CDR2 YYNGEE. V gave up 4 bases and J gave up 3 bases; unmatched junction bases: 8. This CDR3 has 15 amino acids. In DNA form, the CDR3 reads TGTGCCAGCAGCACCCATCAGGGGGCGGACACTGAAGCTTTCTTT. Protein sequence: CASSTHQGADTEAFF.

The rearrangement links TRBV10-3 to TRBJ2-7; D perhaps matches TRBD1 (6 bases). The CDR3 covers 15 residues. V was pared by 0 bases and J by 6 bases, with 15 bases between. Germline V CDR1 and CDR2: ENHRY, SYGVKD. CDR3 sequence reads: CAISESILGALEQYF. The DNA for the CDR3 is TGTGCCATCAGTGAGTCGATTCTGGGGGCGCTCGAGCAGTACTTC.

The gene calls are TRBV7-2 and TRBJ2-1, with D possibly TRBD1 on 6 matching bases. Germline lookup yields CDR1 SGHTA and CDR2 FQGNSA. Trimming left V 1 base short and J 3 bases short, with 10 bases between. The CDR3 runs to 15 residues. The CDR3 here is CASSLEDSLYNEQFF. The CDR3 DNA sequence: TGTGCCAGCAGCTTAGAGGACAGTCTCTACAATGAGCAGTTCTTC. Variable domain in full (rest from reference TRBV7-2 and TRBJ2-1): GAGVSQSPSNKVTEKGKDVELRCDPISGHTALYWYRQSLGQGLEFLIYFQGNSAPDKSGLPSDRFSAERTGGSVSTLTIQRTQQEDSAVYLCASSLEDSLYNEQFFGPGTRLTVL.

The table lists this clone with a few counts. The J gene is TRBJ1-1, the V gene TRBV19, with 7 bases aligning to TRBD1. J lost 4 bases, V lost 2 bases, and 7 bases had no gene match. Per germline, CDR1 LNHDA and CDR2 SQIVND (reference sequence). The CDR3 sequence is 15 residues long. The CDR3 DNA sequence: TGTGCCAGTAGTATATCTCGGACAGGTACCACTGAAGCTTTCTTT. This translates into CASSISRTGTTEAFF.

The rearrangement links TRBV6-5 to TRBJ2-7; 10 bases line up with TRBD2. J was trimmed by 5 bases and V by 6 bases; bases with no gene match: 10. This CDR3 spans 15 amino acids. Germline assignment: CDR1 MNHEY and CDR2 SVGAGI. The CDR3 reads CASSPPLAGANEQYF. CDR3 nucleotides: TGTGCCAGCAGCCCTCCCCTAGCGGGGGCTAACGAGCAGTACTTC.

This clone came up once. The gene calls are TRBV4-2 and TRBJ1-4; the D gene is possibly TRBD1 (6 bases). CDR1 and CDR2 (germline): LGHNA, YNFKEQ. With 1 base removed from V and 3 bases from J, the gap between germline ends came to 15 bases. The CDR3 extends over 17 amino acids. The CDR3 DNA reads as TGTGCCAGCAGCCAAGTCAGGGGACCTCCACCTAATGAAAAACTGTTTTTT. Translating gives CASSQVRGPPPNEKLFF.

The chain combines TRBV7-9 with TRBJ2-5; no definite D call. CDR3 length: 11 amino acids. Germline V gene data show CDR1 as SEHNR and CDR2 as FQNEAQ (reference sequence). The V gene lost 4 bases and the J gene lost 5 bases, with 5 bases spanning the gap. In DNA, the CDR3 is TGTGCCAGCAGCTCCGGGGAGACCCAGTACTTC. It is translated as CASSSGETQYF. Full variable domain (rest looked up from reference TRBV7-9 and TRBJ2-5): DTGVSQNPRHKITKRGQNVTFRCDPISEHNRLYWYRQTLGQGPEFLTYFQNEAQLEKSRLLSDRFSAERPKGSFSTLEIQRTEQGDSAMYLCASSSGETQYFGPGTRLLVL.

V gene TRBV11-2 combines with J gene TRBJ1-4; D not resolved. The germline V gene has CDR1 SGHAT and CDR2 FQNNGV. V was cut by 5 bases and J by 4 bases, with 14 bases left in between. This CDR3 has 15 amino acids. CDR3 DNA sequence: TGTGCCAGCAGCCCTGGGTGGGCGATTAATGAAAAACTGTTTTTT. It yields the protein CASSPGWAINEKLFF.

V and J are TRBV10-1 and TRBJ2-3; 11 bases are shared with TRBD2. V trimming: 0 bases; J trimming: 2 bases; junction bases outside the gene matches: 1. Germline loops: CDR1 WNHNN, CDR2 SYGVQD (reference sequence). This CDR3 spans 16 amino acids. The CDR3 sequence: CASSESLAGDTDTQYF. As DNA, the CDR3 is TGCGCCAGCAGTGAGTCACTAGCGGGGGACACAGATACGCAGTATTTT.

The V gene is TRBV5-1, the J gene TRBJ2-3; D may be TRBD2 (6 bases). The ends were cut back, 0 bases at V and 4 bases at J, with 12 bases in the middle. The CDR3 has 15 residues. Germline V gives CDR1 SGHRS, CDR2 YFSETQ. CDR3 in amino acids: CASSLEGRGPDTQYF. CDR3 sequence (DNA): TGCGCCAGCAGCTTGGAGGGGCGGGGCCCAGATACGCAGTATTTT.

The chain combines TRBV10-2 with TRBJ1-1; maybe TRBD1 (6 bases). Trimming took off 4 bases at V and 0 bases at J, with 12 bases between the two ends. The CDR3 spans 15 residues. CDR1 is WSHSY and CDR2 is SAAADI in the germline V gene. In DNA, the CDR3 is TGCGCCAGCAGTGGACAGGTCTTAATGAACACTGAAGCTTTCTTT. It specifies CASSGQVLMNTEAFF.